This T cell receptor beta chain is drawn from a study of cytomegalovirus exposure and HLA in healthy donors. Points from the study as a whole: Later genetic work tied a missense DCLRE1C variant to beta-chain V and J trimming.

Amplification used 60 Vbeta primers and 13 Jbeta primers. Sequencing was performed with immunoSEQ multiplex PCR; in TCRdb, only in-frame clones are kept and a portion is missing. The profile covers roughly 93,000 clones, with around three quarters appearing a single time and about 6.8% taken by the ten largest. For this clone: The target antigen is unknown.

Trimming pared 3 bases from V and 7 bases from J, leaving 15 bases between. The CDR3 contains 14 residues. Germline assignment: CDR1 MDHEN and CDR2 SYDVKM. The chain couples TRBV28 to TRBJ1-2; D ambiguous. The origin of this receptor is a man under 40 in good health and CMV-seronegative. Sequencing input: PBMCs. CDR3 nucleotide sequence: TGTGCCAGCAGTTTTCTCTCCCTGAGTTTTGGCTACACCTTC. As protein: CASSFLSLSFGYTF.